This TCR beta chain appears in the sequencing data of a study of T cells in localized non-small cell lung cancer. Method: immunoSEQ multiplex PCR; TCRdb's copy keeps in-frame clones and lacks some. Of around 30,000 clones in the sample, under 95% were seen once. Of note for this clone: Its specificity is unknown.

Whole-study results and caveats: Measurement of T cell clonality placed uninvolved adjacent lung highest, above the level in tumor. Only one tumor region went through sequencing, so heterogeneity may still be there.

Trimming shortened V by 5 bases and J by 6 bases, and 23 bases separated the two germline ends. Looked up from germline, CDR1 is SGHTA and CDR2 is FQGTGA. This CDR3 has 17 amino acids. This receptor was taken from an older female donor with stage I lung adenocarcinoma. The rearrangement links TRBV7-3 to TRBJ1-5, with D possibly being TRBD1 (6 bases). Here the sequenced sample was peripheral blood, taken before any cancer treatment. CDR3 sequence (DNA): TGTGCCAGCAGCCCCAACCCCCATACAGGGTTTGGTCAGCCCCAGCATTTT. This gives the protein CASSPNPHTGFGQPQHF.